One TCR beta chain is described in this entry. These data belong to a study of shared clonotypes between healthy human individuals. From germline, CDR1 is LNHDA and CDR2 SQIVND (reference sequence). V was clipped by 5 bases and J by 2 bases, with 17 bases between them. The length of the CDR3 is 16 residues. The data were produced by immunoSEQ multiplex PCR, yet TCRdb's version contains in-frame clones alone and is incomplete. The sample has about 1,500,000 clones, 96% seen once; the top ten hold more than 0.9%. Division of CD4+ cells produced a CD45RA+ naive subset and a CD45RA-negative memory subset.

The V call is TRBV19, the J call TRBJ2-3; no definite D call. This receptor was taken from a man aged 30 to 45 in good health. Sequences were obtained from naive CD4+ T cells sorted from blood. Subset defined: CD45RA+ positively selected. The CDR3 sequence is CASSPQVGSPTDTQYF. CDR3 bases: TGTGCCAGTAGTCCCCAGGTCGGCAGTCCCACAGATACGCAGTATTTT.